This T cell receptor beta chain was documented in a study of cytomegalovirus exposure and HLA in healthy donors. Only a few counts were recorded for this clone. Its antigen remains unidentified. The CDR3 is made up of 14 amino acids. V was clipped by 4 bases and J by 5 bases, with 15 bases between them. Germline CDR1 MGHRA, CDR2 YSYEKL. Sequencing used immunoSEQ multiplex PCR; TCRdb keeps in-frame clones, though not all of them. The sample consists of 150,000 to 250,000 clones, roughly 82% of them appearing once. Findings and caveats of the study: In vitro checks showed that three CMV-associated chains really do target CMV antigens.

The clonotype comes from a woman in her 30s in good health and CMV-seropositive. Sequencing was carried out using PBMCs. V and J are TRBV4-1 and TRBJ2-7; maybe TRBD1 (5 bases). The CDR3 sequence is CASSLEAGMDEQYF. The CDR3 nucleotides read TGCGCCAGCAGCCTAGAGGCAGGGATGGACGAGCAGTACTTC.